These 28 T cell receptor beta chains were sequenced from one sample in a study of blood T cell repertoires in COVID-19. This table comes from immunoSEQ multiplex PCR, and its TCRdb copy is limited to in-frame clones, with some not included. The repertoire consists of approximately 230,000 clones, with more than 60% occurring once and the leading ten covering 3% to 4%. The specimen sequenced was peripheral blood. Receptors were obtained from a middle-aged woman with active or convalescent COVID-19.

V usage is TRBV10-1 and J usage is TRBJ1-1; D gene ambiguous. Trimming pared 3 bases from V and 0 bases from J, leaving 11 bases between. The CDR3 contains 15 residues. Per germline, CDR1 WNHNN and CDR2 SYGVQD (reference sequence). For the CDR3, the DNA is TGCGCCAGCAGTGAAAATGTGGGCCTGAACACTGAAGCTTTCTTT. As protein: CASSENVGLNTEAFF.

This clone was counted ten times or more. The CDR3 protein is CASSPVGGTGSADTQYF. Written as DNA, the CDR3 is TGTGCCAGCAGCCCGGTCGGGGGGACAGGGAGCGCAGATACGCAGTATTTT. V gene TRBV7-2 combines with J gene TRBJ2-3, with 9 bases fitting TRBD1. Germline V gives CDR1 SGHTA, CDR2 FQGNSA. CDR3 length equals 17 residues. Trimming at V came to 5 bases and at J to 4 bases, leaving 13 bases not matched to a gene.

The chain carries TRBV2 and TRBJ1-1; D is undetermined. The germline CDR1 and CDR2 sequences are SNHLY and FYNNEI. Between the trimmed V and J ends, which lost 6 bases and 0 bases, there was a span of 20 bases. This CDR3 comprises 17 residues. This CDR3 is CASSDSTRKGLNTEAFF. CDR3 DNA: TGTGCCAGCAGCGACTCGACGCGCAAAGGATTGAACACTGAAGCTTTCTTT.

The V gene is TRBV5-4, the J gene TRBJ2-1; 11 bases map to TRBD2. V was pared by 5 bases and J by 8 bases, with 15 bases of the junction left unmatched. The germline V gene encodes CDR1 SGHNT and CDR2 YYREEE (reference sequence). The length of the CDR3 is 17 residues. The CDR3 here is CASRPVAGGPIEHEQFF. DNA for the CDR3: TGTGCCAGCAGACCCGTAGCGGGGGGGCCGATTGAACATGAGCAGTTCTTC.

The chain employs TRBV7-9 and TRBJ1-2; D might be TRBD1 (5 bases). The germline V and J ends were trimmed by 3 bases and 2 bases, with 16 bases remaining between them. Germline CDR1 SEHNR, CDR2 FQNEAQ (reference sequence). The CDR3 has 16 residues. CDR3 coding DNA: TGTGCCAGCAGCTTTGGGTCTACAGGCCCCAACTATGGCTACACCTTC. Translating gives CASSFGSTGPNYGYTF.

The sample holds a few counts of this clone. The V and J genes are TRBV19 and TRBJ1-1, with TRBD1 identical over 8 bases. CDR1 LNHDA and CDR2 SQIVND come from the germline V gene (reference sequence). CDR3 length: 14 amino acids. The V gene end was trimmed by 6 bases and the J gene end by 1 base; junction bases not matched to a gene: 4. The CDR3 is CASSFGTGNTEAFF. The DNA for the CDR3 is TGTGCCAGTAGCTTTGGGACAGGGAACACTGAAGCTTTCTTT. The full variable domain, completed using reference TRBV19 and TRBJ1-1, is DGGITQSPKYLFRKEGQNVTLSCEQNLNHDAMYWYRQDPGQGLRLIYYSQIVNDFQKGDIAEGYSVSREKKESFPLTVTSAQKNPTAFYLCASSFGTGNTEAFFGQGTRLTVV.

This chain joins TRBV20-1 and TRBJ1-1, with D uncertain. The length of the CDR3 is 11 residues. The germline V and J ends were trimmed by 5 bases and 7 bases, with 11 bases remaining between them. In germline, CDR1 is DFQATT, CDR2 SNEGSKA (reference sequence). CDR3 coding DNA: TGCAGTGCTGCACCCTTCGGTGAAGCTTTCTTT. Translating gives CSAAPFGEAFF.

The V gene is TRBV29-1, the J gene TRBJ2-1; the D gene is possibly TRBD2 (7 bases). The CDR3 is made up of 13 amino acids. Between the trimmed V and J ends, which lost 7 bases and 6 bases, there was a span of 16 bases. CDR1 and CDR2 (germline): SQVTM, ANQGSEA. The CDR3 is CSADGGAINEQFF. The CDR3 coding sequence is TGCAGCGCTGATGGGGGGGCCATCAATGAGCAGTTCTTC.

CDR3 in amino acids: CASSLDPSGNEQFF. CDR3 nucleotide sequence: TGTGCCAGCAGCTTAGATCCTAGCGGTAATGAGCAGTTCTTC. The chain links TRBV7-3 to TRBJ2-1; 7 nucleotides line up with TRBD2. V lost 2 bases, J lost 7 bases, and 5 bases stayed unmatched. The CDR3 spans 14 residues. Germline V gene data show CDR1 as SGHTA and CDR2 as FQGTGA.

The rearrangement links TRBV21-1 to TRBJ1-1. TRBV21-1 is reported as a pseudogene. CDR3 length: 14 residues. The CDR3 sequence is CASSTPGANTEAFF. In DNA, the CDR3 is TGTGCCAGCAGCACCCCCGGTGCGAACACTGAAGCTTTCTTT.

This clone was observed once. The chain carries TRBV19 and TRBJ2-1; 8 bases are shared with TRBD1. The CDR3 is 13 amino acids. V was pared by 4 bases and J by 5 bases, with 1 base of the junction left unmatched. Per germline, CDR1 LNHDA and CDR2 SQIVND (reference sequence). The CDR3 sequence: CASSTGQDNEQFF. The CDR3 coding sequence is TGTGCCAGTAGTACGGGACAGGACAATGAGCAGTTCTTC.

Only a few counts were recorded for this clone. CDR3 sequence reads: CASNFWQQVNEQFF. CDR3 nucleotides: TGTGCCAGCAACTTTTGGCAACAAGTCAATGAGCAGTTCTTC. The chain links TRBV5-5 to TRBJ2-1; D is uncertain. Between the trimmed V and J ends, which lost 6 bases and 6 bases, there was a span of 16 bases. This CDR3 region has 14 residues. Germline-derived CDR1 and CDR2 are SGHKS and YYEKEE (reference sequence). Together with reference TRBV5-5 and TRBJ2-1, the CDR3 gives the full variable domain: DAGVTQSPTHLIKTRGQQVTLRCSPISGHKSVSWYQQVLGQGPQFIFQYYEKEERGRGNFPDRFSARQFPNYSSELNVNALLLGDSALYLCASNFWQQVNEQFFGPGTRLTVL.

The chain combines TRBV7-9 with TRBJ2-2; possible D gene TRBD1, 5 bases. The V gene's germline CDR1 is SEHNR and CDR2 FQNEAQ (reference sequence). CDR3 length: 14 residues. V was shortened by 8 bases and J by 0 bases, with 10 bases between the two germline ends. In DNA, the CDR3 is TGTGCCAGCTTGTCAGGGTCGAACACCGGGGAGCTGTTTTTT. This translates into CASLSGSNTGELFF. Full variable domain (missing parts from reference TRBV7-9 and TRBJ2-2): DTGVSQNPRHKITKRGQNVTFRCDPISEHNRLYWYRQTLGQGPEFLTYFQNEAQLEKSRLLSDRFSAERPKGSFSTLEIQRTEQGDSAMYLCASLSGSNTGELFFGEGSRLTVL.

V and J are TRBV5-4 and TRBJ2-1; D uncertain. V lost 1 base and J 10 bases, leaving 15 bases between the germline ends. This CDR3 has 14 residues. Looked up from germline, CDR1 is SGHNT and CDR2 is YYREEE (reference sequence). CDR3 residues: CASSLMAGDVEQFF. Here the CDR3 DNA reads TGTGCCAGCAGCTTGATGGCAGGCGACGTGGAGCAGTTCTTC.

The V call is TRBV28, the J call TRBJ2-5; tentative D call: TRBD1 (5 bases). The V end was cut by 2 bases, the J end by 2 bases, with 9 bases between. The CDR3 length is 14 residues. CDR1 and CDR2 from the germline V gene are MDHEN and SYDVKM. CDR3 protein: CASSLTGFQETQYF. The CDR3 nucleotides read TGTGCCAGCAGTTTAACAGGATTTCAAGAGACCCAGTACTTC.

CDR3 DNA: TGCAGTGCTAGTATCACAGCCTATAGCAATCAGCCCCAGCATTTT. Protein product: CSASITAYSNQPQHF. The chain couples TRBV20-1 to TRBJ1-5; unclear D gene. The CDR3 runs 15 residues. Germline CDR1 DFQATT, CDR2 SNEGSKA (reference sequence). Trimming took off 3 bases at V and 0 bases at J, with 12 bases between the two ends.

The chain carries TRBV5-6 and TRBJ1-1, with 7 bases lining up with TRBD1. This CDR3 contains 13 residues. Trimming took 2 bases from V and 7 from J; bases not matched to a gene: 5. Germline CDR1 and CDR2: SGHDT and YYEEEE. CDR3 protein: CASSFLGGNEAFF. CDR3 coding DNA: TGTGCCAGCAGCTTTCTAGGGGGCAATGAAGCTTTCTTT.

Regarding this clone: A read error may account for a junction end that differs from germline. The chain links TRBV3-1 (or the pseudogene TRBV3-2) to TRBJ2-7; 8 bases line up with TRBD1. This CDR3 is 15 amino acids long. Germline assignment: CDR1 LGHDT and CDR2 YNNKEL (reference sequence). The CDR3: CASTQGDRQPYEQYF. The CDR3 DNA follows: TGTGCCAGCACCCAAGGGGACAGGCAACCCTACGAGCAGTACTTC.

This sequence joins TRBV19 and TRBJ1-1; 9 bases match TRBD1. CDR3 length equals 16 residues. The V and J ends lost 5 bases and 4 bases, in that order; junction bases with no gene match: 11. Germline values: CDR1 LNHDA, CDR2 SQIVND (reference sequence). CDR3 nucleotides: TGTGCCAGTAGTCCTTGGACAGGGGAAGCGAGCACTGAAGCTTTCTTT. Translation gives CASSPWTGEASTEAFF.

The chain has TRBV2 and TRBJ1-5, with TRBD1 matching 8 bases. In germline, CDR1 is SNHLY, CDR2 FYNNEI. CDR3 length equals 15 residues. Trimming took 4 bases from V and 6 from J; bases not matched to a gene: 8. The CDR3 bases are TGTGCCAGCAGTGGGCTTGGGCAGGGGGCTCAGCCCCAGCATTTT. Its translation: CASSGLGQGAQPQHF.

This clone was counted only a few times. The rearrangement uses TRBV28 and TRBJ1-6, with a weak D call TRBD1 (5 bases). CDR3 size: 14 residues. Germline lookup yields CDR1 MDHEN and CDR2 SYDVKM. V shed 5 bases and J shed 5 bases, with 10 bases lying between them. The CDR3 spells CASSADSNNSPLHF. CDR3 nucleotides: TGTGCCAGCAGTGCAGACAGCAATAATTCACCCCTCCACTTT.

This chain links TRBV18 with TRBJ2-1, with 7 bases that match TRBD1. There are 17 residues in the CDR3. The J segment lost 0 bases and the V segment lost 0 bases, leaving 5 bases of the junction unmatched. Germline CDR1 KGHSH, CDR2 LQKENI. The CDR3 DNA reads as TGTGCCAGCTCACCACCGACCGGGACAGCCTCCTACAATGAGCAGTTCTTC. This encodes CASSPPTGTASYNEQFF.

The V and J genes are TRBV7-3 and TRBJ1-4, with D perhaps TRBD1 (5 bases). Germline V lookup: CDR1 SGHTA, CDR2 FQGTGA. V was cut by 5 bases and J by 6 bases, with 16 bases left in between. This CDR3 contains 15 residues. The CDR3 reads CASSPTGGGDEKLFF. In DNA form, the CDR3 reads TGTGCCAGCAGCCCTACAGGCGGGGGGGATGAAAAACTGTTTTTT.

This clone was recorded only once. The chain has TRBV7-9 and TRBJ1-2; D is uncertain. The CDR3 sequence is 12 residues long. Germline CDR1 SEHNR, CDR2 FQNEAQ (reference sequence). With 1 base removed from V and 6 bases from J, the gap between germline ends came to 6 bases. CDR3 coding DNA: TGTGCCAGCAGCTTAGAAAGCCATGGCTACACCTTC. Translated: CASSLESHGYTF.

This chain joins TRBV7-3 and TRBJ1-1; maybe TRBD1 (5 bases). The CDR3 extends over 14 amino acids. Trimming removed 2 bases from V and 4 bases from J, with 11 bases in between. Germline values: CDR1 SGHTA, CDR2 FQGTGA. CDR3 protein: CASSLQGRATEAFF. The CDR3 bases are TGTGCCAGCAGCTTACAGGGCCGAGCCACTGAAGCTTTCTTT. The full variable domain, with the rest looked up from reference TRBV7-3 and TRBJ1-1, is GAGVSQTPSNKVTEKGKYVELRCDPISGHTALYWYRQSLGQGPEFLIYFQGTGAADDSGLPNDRFFAVRPEGSVSTLKIQRTERGDSAVYLCASSLQGRATEAFFGQGTRLTVV.

The chain combines TRBV2 with TRBJ1-2, with D maybe TRBD1 (6 bases). The CDR3 is 16 amino acids. Trimming pared 8 bases from V and 0 bases from J, leaving 19 bases between. Germline lookup yields CDR1 SNHLY and CDR2 FYNNEI. The CDR3 nucleotides read TGTGCCAGCCCCGCCGGTCAGGGGATTTCTAACTATGGCTACACCTTC. Translating gives CASPAGQGISNYGYTF.

The chain combines TRBV7-2 with TRBJ1-1; no clear D. The CDR3 sequence is 16 residues long. The V end lost 5 bases, the J end lost 4 bases, and 20 bases lay between the germline ends. CDR1 is SGHTA and CDR2 is FQGNSA in the germline V gene. The CDR3 reads CASSHQRGRVGTEAFF. CDR3 nucleotide sequence: TGTGCCAGCAGCCACCAGCGCGGGAGGGTGGGCACTGAAGCTTTCTTT.

This clone has a count of ten or more. The chain combines TRBV4-2 with TRBJ2-7, with D maybe TRBD2 (5 bases). This CDR3 is 16 amino acids long. Trimming left V 0 bases short and J 2 bases short, with 14 bases between. Looked up from germline, CDR1 is LGHNA and CDR2 is YNFKEQ. The CDR3 here is CASSQELTGLTYEQYF. The CDR3 nucleotides are TGTGCCAGCAGCCAAGAACTCACGGGATTGACCTACGAGCAGTACTTC.